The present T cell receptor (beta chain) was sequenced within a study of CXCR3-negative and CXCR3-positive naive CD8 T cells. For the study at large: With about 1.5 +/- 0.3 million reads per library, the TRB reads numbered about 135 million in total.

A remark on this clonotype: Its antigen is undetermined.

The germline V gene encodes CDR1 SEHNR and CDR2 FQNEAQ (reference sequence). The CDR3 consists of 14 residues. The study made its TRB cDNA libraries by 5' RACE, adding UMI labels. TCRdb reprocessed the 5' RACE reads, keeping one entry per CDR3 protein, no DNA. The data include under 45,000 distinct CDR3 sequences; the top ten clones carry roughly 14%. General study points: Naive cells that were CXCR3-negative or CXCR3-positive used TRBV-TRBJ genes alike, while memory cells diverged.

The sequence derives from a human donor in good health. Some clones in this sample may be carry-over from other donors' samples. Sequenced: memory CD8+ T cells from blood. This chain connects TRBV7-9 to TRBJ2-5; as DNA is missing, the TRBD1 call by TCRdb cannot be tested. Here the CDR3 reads CASSSDRWQETQYF. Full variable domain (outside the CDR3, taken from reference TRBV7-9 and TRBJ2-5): DTGVSQNPRHKITKRGQNVTFRCDPISEHNRLYWYRQTLGQGPEFLTYFQNEAQLEKSRLLSDRFSAERPKGSFSTLEIQRTEQGDSAMYLCASSSDRWQETQYFGPGTRLLVL.